In its sample, the clone carrying this T cell receptor beta chain was seen once. This record belongs to a study of high-grade serous ovarian cancer treatment subgroups. Tumor tissue was taken before any definitive surgery or chemotherapy was given. Germline values: CDR1 SGDLS, CDR2 YYNGEE. The CDR3 runs to 14 residues. V lost 0 bases and J 6 bases, leaving 9 bases between the germline ends. Measured with immunoSEQ multiplex PCR; TCRdb has only the in-frame clones, and not every one. Here the sample spans some 27,000 clones, 84% being singletons. This chain uses TRBV9 with TRBJ2-2; D is unclear. The TCR was taken from a human donor with high-grade serous ovarian cancer. Material: tumor tissue. The CDR3, as DNA: TGTGCCAGCAGCGTAGGGCAGACCCCCGGGGAGCTGTTTTTT. Protein sequence: CASSVGQTPGELFF.